This T cell receptor (beta chain) came from a study of blood T cell repertoires in COVID-19. About the research overall: Acute and convalescent COVID-19 specimens originated in the United States, Italy and Spain. In each case, the material was cDNA or gDNA derived from T cells, B-cell-depleted T cells, or PBMCs.

Data came from immunoSEQ multiplex PCR; TCRdb stores just in-frame clones and leaves some out. The sample holds roughly 170,000 clones, roughly 86% seen once. The source of this sequence is a man aged 40-49 years who had recovered from COVID-19. The source material was peripheral blood.

CDR3 residues: CSAREGGEQFF. CDR3 sequence (DNA): TGCAGCGCTCGGGAGGGGGGCGAGCAGTTCTTC. The J gene is TRBJ2-1, the V gene TRBV29-1; 8 bases are shared with TRBD2. Germline values: CDR1 SQVTM, CDR2 ANQGSEA. Losses at the gene ends were 7 bases for V and 10 bases for J; bases not matched to a gene: 6. This CDR3 is built from 11 residues.